Listed below are T cell receptor beta chains from one sample, sequenced in a study of cytomegalovirus exposure and HLA in healthy donors. The protocol was immunoSEQ multiplex PCR, while the TCRdb copy is restricted to in-frame clones and leaves out a portion. The sample consists of some 150,000 clones, roughly 80% of them appearing once. The material sequenced was PBMCs. The receptors were sampled from a woman aged 18-29 years in good health and CMV-seropositive. Each CDR3 is given with its conserved first and last residue. The D gene is left open where the match is weak. Clone size is shown for a subset of rows, as once, few, many or a class of expanded clone.

D | size | J | length | V | DNA | CDR3
. | . | TRBJ2-1 | 19 | TRBV27 | TGTGCCAGCAGTTTATCTCCGACCGAGCGGTTGAGCTCCTACAATGAGCAGTTCTTC | CASSLSPTERLSSYNEQFF
TRBD1 | . | TRBJ2-2 | 15 | TRBV7-6 | TGTGCCAGCAGCCCCCGGGACAGGTGGACCGGGGAGCTGTTTTTT | CASSPRDRWTGELFF
. | . | TRBJ1-6 | 15 | TRBV6-5 | TGTGCCAGCAGTTACTCGGCCGCGCTCAGGGCACCCCTCCACTTT | CASSYSAALRAPLHF
TRBD1 | few | TRBJ1-5 | 13 | TRBV7-9 | TGTGCCAGCAGCCAACAGGGGAATCAGCCCCAGCATTTT | CASSQQGNQPQHF
TRBD2 | . | TRBJ2-1 | 17 | TRBV5-4 | TGTGCCAGCAGCGGGACTAGCGGGGACTCGCCCTACAATGAGCAGTTCTTC | CASSGTSGDSPYNEQFF
. | . | TRBJ1-5 | 13 | TRBV10-3 | TGTGCCATCAGACACAGGGAAGATCGGCCCCAGCATTTT | CAIRHREDRPQHF
TRBD2 | once | TRBJ2-2 | 16 | TRBV2 | TGTGCCAGCAGCCCCCGTCGGGGGGGGAGCACCGGGGAGCTGTTTTTT | CASSPRRGGSTGELFF
TRBD1 | . | TRBJ2-1 | 16 | TRBV10-3 | TGTGCCATCAGTGAGTCGGGGACAGGATTCTACAATGAGCAGTTCTTC | CAISESGTGFYNEQFF
. | . | TRBJ1-3 | 15 | TRBV6-5 | TGTGCCAGCAGTTACTCGTCAGGGGTTGGAAACACCATATATTTT | CASSYSSGVGNTIYF
TRBD1 | . | TRBJ1-1 | 17 | TRBV5-4 | TGTGCCAGCAGCTTGGCCCGCGGACAGGGGGTCTCAACTGAAGCTTTCTTT | CASSLARGQGVSTEAFF
. | . | TRBJ2-3 | 16 | TRBV4-3 | TGCGCCAGCAGCCAGACTGGGGACTCCCACACAGATACGCAGTATTTT | CASSQTGDSHTDTQYF
TRBD1 | . | TRBJ1-1 | 19 | TRBV7-9 | TGTGCCAGCAGCTTAGACTATCGGACAGGGGGCGGAATGGACACTGAAGCTTTCTTT | CASSLDYRTGGGMDTEAFF
TRBD1 | . | TRBJ1-2 | 16 | TRBV6-1 | TGTGCCAGCAGTGGGACAGGGGGCCGCTCTAACTATGGCTACACCTTC | CASSGTGGRSNYGYTF
. | few | TRBJ2-7 | 13 | TRBV27 | TGTGCCAGCAGTTCACTACAGGGTTACGAGCAGTACTTC | CASSSLQGYEQYF
. | . | TRBJ2-7 | 15 | TRBV5-3 | TGTGCCAGAAGGAGGCTGACGGAATCTACCTACGAGCAGTACTTC | CARRRLTESTYEQYF
TRBD2 | . | TRBJ2-1 | 16 | TRBV7-2 | TGTGCCAGCAGAGTGGGAGTTGGGGGGGCCTACAATGAGCAGTTCTTC | CASRVGVGGAYNEQFF
. | . | TRBJ2-5 | 14 | TRBV5-1 | TGCGCCAGCAGCCCACACAGGGACCAAGAGACCCAGTACTTC | CASSPHRDQETQYF
TRBD1 | . | TRBJ1-1 | 13 | TRBV7-9 | TGTGCCAGCAGCCCCAATCAGGGGGCGATGGCTTTCTTT | CASSPNQGAMAFF
TRBD2 | . | TRBJ2-1 | 16 | TRBV27 | TGTGCCAGCAGTGGACTAGCGGGGGCGACGTACAATGAGCAGTTCTTC | CASSGLAGATYNEQFF
TRBD1 | . | TRBJ1-2 | 15 | TRBV2 | TGTGCCAGCAGCACCCAGACGGGCAGGGGGCGCGGCTACACCTTC | CASSTQTGRGRGYTF
. | . | TRBJ2-7 | 15 | TRBV5-1 | TGCGCCAGCAGCTTGTGGGAAGCGGCCCCCTACGAGCAGTACTTC | CASSLWEAAPYEQYF